These 13 T cell receptor beta chains originate from one sample sequenced in a study of cytomegalovirus exposure and HLA in healthy donors. PCR used 60 Vbeta primers and 13 Jbeta primers. Assay used: immunoSEQ multiplex PCR; TCRdb lists only in-frame clones, some missing. The repertoire holds approximately 200,000 clones, with more than 65% as singletons. The sequenced sample consisted of PBMCs. The source is a woman in her 30s in good health and CMV-seropositive.

V and J are TRBV19 and TRBJ2-1; 12 bases fit TRBD2. Germline V gives CDR1 LNHDA, CDR2 SQIVND (reference sequence). V dropped 9 bases and J dropped 4; count of bases not matched to a gene: 4. The CDR3 extends over 14 amino acids. CDR3 nucleotides: TGTGCCAGCTCACTAGCGGGAGGTTACAATGAGCAGTTCTTC. Translated: CASSLAGGYNEQFF.

The rearrangement links TRBV12-5 to TRBJ2-2; D not certain. CDR1 and CDR2 (germline): LGHNT, FRNRAP. Deletions cut 0 bases from V and 5 bases from J, with 4 bases between. The CDR3 loop spans 13 amino acids. Written as DNA, the CDR3 is TGTGCTAGTGGTTTGGTATTAACCGGGGAGCTGTTTTTT. Its protein product is CASGLVLTGELFF.

The rearrangement uses TRBV10-2 and TRBJ2-7; tentative D call: TRBD2 (5 bases). V dropped 6 bases and J dropped 2 bases, with 14 bases sitting between them. Germline V gene data show CDR1 as WSHSY and CDR2 as SAAADI. This CDR3 is built from 14 residues. The CDR3: CASRDLDGTYEQYF. CDR3 DNA sequence: TGCGCCAGCAGGGACCTGGACGGGACCTACGAGCAGTACTTC.

The rearrangement links TRBV18 to TRBJ2-1; a weak D match, TRBD2 (6 bases). This CDR3 has 15 amino acids. In germline, CDR1 is KGHSH, CDR2 LQKENI. Deletions cut 3 bases from V and 5 bases from J, with 14 bases between. CDR3 loop: CASSPPEGYDNEQFF. Here the CDR3 DNA reads TGTGCCAGCTCACCCCCGGAGGGTTACGACAATGAGCAGTTCTTC.

The CDR3, as DNA: TGTGCCAGCAGCTTTGACAGGGGGCCGTACGAGCAGTACTTC. Amino acid sequence: CASSFDRGPYEQYF. This chain links TRBV7-2 with TRBJ2-7; 10 bases match TRBD1. After removal of 3 bases from V and 4 bases from J, the junction contained 3 bases not matched to a gene. The CDR3 contains 14 residues. Germline values: CDR1 SGHTA, CDR2 FQGNSA.

Note on this clone: The junction departs from germline at one end; a sequencing error may be responsible. The rearrangement joins TRBV7-9 to TRBJ2-7; D is unresolved. CDR1 is SEHNR and CDR2 is FQNEAQ in the germline V gene (reference sequence). The CDR3 has 15 amino acids. In DNA, the CDR3 is TGTTCCAGCAGCTTAGTACCTAAGAGCTCCTACGAGCAGTACTTC. Its protein is CSSSLVPKSSYEQYF. The variable domain in full, completed from reference TRBV7-9 and TRBJ2-7, reads DTGVSQNPRHKITKRGQNVTFRCDPISEHNRLYWYRQTLGQGPEFLTYFQNEAQLEKSRLLSDRFSAERPKGSFSTLEIQRTEQGDSAMYLCSSSLVPKSSYEQYFGPGTRLTVT.

This chain links TRBV6-4 with TRBJ2-3, with TRBD2 as a possible D gene (6 bases). The V end was cut by 3 bases, the J end by 0 bases, with 10 bases between. CDR3 length equals 15 residues. CDR1 MRHNA and CDR2 SNTAGT come from the germline V gene. The chain's CDR3 is CASSEASGSTDTQYF. For the CDR3, the DNA is TGTGCCAGCAGTGAGGCCAGCGGGAGCACAGATACGCAGTATTTT.

In this sample, this clone turned up a few times. The CDR3 coding sequence is TGTGCCATCAGTCCCACTAGCGGGAGTGAGCAGTTCTTC. This sequence encodes CAISPTSGSEQFF. The chain has TRBV10-3 and TRBJ2-1; TRBD2 matches at 11 bases. The ends lost 5 bases at V and 9 bases at J; junction bases unmatched: 3. Germline V gives CDR1 ENHRY, CDR2 SYGVKD. The CDR3 is made up of 13 amino acids.

V gene TRBV7-2 combines with J gene TRBJ2-3; TRBD2 agrees at 11 bases. Germline V gene data show CDR1 as SGHTA and CDR2 as FQGNSA. The CDR3 spans 14 residues. Losses at the gene ends were 3 bases for V and 6 bases for J; bases not matched to a gene: 2. This CDR3 is CASSFSSGRDTQYF. The DNA of the CDR3 is TGTGCCAGCAGCTTTTCTAGCGGGAGGGATACGCAGTATTTT.

In this sample, this clone turned up once. The CDR3 protein is CASSGRLAPIPGELFF. The CDR3 nucleotides are TGTGCCAGTAGTGGCCGACTAGCACCTATTCCCGGGGAGCTGTTTTTT. The chain uses TRBV19 and TRBJ2-2; 7 bases align to TRBD2. This CDR3 comprises 16 residues. Germline CDR1 and CDR2: LNHDA and SQIVND (reference sequence). V trimming: 5 bases; J trimming: 6 bases; junction bases outside the gene matches: 12.

The genes are TRBV28 and TRBJ2-1; D is possibly TRBD1 (5 bases). Germline lookup yields CDR1 MDHEN and CDR2 SYDVKM. The CDR3 consists of 11 residues. The germline V and J ends were trimmed by 5 bases and 7 bases, with 6 bases remaining between them. CDR3 amino acids: CASSRQNEQFF. In nucleotides, the CDR3 is TGTGCCAGCAGTCGACAGAATGAGCAGTTCTTC.

This chain joins TRBV19 and TRBJ2-7; TRBD1 matches at 7 bases. The CDR3 runs to 14 residues. CDR1 LNHDA and CDR2 SQIVND come from the germline V gene (reference sequence). Unmatched junction bases numbered 5, after V lost 5 bases and J lost 1 base. The CDR3 is CASSPGDSSYEQYF. In DNA form, the CDR3 reads TGTGCCAGTAGTCCAGGGGACAGTTCCTACGAGCAGTACTTC.

The table lists this clone with a few counts. The rearrangement uses TRBV6-1 and TRBJ1-2; D unresolved. V was trimmed by 6 bases and J by 3 bases, leaving 14 bases between them. Germline CDR1 MNHNS, CDR2 SASEGT. The CDR3 contains 14 residues. The CDR3 nucleotides are TGTGCCAGCAGGCCCCTAGACCGAGACTATGGCTACACCTTC. Encoded protein: CASRPLDRDYGYTF.